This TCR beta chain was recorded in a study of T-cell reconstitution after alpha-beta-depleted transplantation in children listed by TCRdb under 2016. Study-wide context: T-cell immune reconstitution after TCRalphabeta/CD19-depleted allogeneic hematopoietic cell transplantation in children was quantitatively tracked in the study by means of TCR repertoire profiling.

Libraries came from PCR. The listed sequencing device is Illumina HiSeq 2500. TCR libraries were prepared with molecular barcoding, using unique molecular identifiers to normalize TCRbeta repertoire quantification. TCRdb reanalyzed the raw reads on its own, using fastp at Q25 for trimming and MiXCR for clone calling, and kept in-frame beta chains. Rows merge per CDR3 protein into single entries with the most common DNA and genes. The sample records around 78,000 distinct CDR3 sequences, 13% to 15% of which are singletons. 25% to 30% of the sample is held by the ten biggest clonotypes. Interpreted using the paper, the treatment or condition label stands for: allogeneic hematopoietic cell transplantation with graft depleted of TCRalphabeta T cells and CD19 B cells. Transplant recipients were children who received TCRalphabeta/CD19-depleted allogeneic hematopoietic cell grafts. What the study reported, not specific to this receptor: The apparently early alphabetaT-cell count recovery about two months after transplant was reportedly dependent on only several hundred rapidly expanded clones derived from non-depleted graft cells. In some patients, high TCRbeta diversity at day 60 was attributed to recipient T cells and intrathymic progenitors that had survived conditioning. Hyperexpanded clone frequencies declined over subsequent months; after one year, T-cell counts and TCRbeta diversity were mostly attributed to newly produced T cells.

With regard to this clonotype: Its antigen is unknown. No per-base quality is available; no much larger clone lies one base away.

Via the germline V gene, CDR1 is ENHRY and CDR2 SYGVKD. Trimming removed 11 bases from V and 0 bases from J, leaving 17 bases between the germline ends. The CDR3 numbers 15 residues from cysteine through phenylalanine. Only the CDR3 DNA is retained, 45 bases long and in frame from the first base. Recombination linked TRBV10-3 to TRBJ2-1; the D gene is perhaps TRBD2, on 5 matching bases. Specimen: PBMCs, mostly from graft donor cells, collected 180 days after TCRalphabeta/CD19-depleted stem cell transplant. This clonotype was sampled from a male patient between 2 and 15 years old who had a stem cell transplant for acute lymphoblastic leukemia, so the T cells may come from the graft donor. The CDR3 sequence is CASDGAASSYNEQFF. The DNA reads TGTGCCTCGGACGGAGCGGCTAGCTCCTACAATGAGCAGTTCTTC.